This entry lists 10 T cell receptor beta chains sequenced from one sample in a study of blood T cell repertoires in COVID-19. Here immunoSEQ multiplex PCR was the method, and the copy in TCRdb shows in-frame clones only, minus some. Among about 200,000 clones listed, around 83% were seen once. Sample: peripheral blood. All receptors derive from a woman older than 75 with acute or convalescent COVID-19.

V is TRBV2 and J is TRBJ1-3; 10 bases are shared with TRBD1. The length of the CDR3 is 16 residues. The germline V gene encodes CDR1 SNHLY and CDR2 FYNNEI. J gave up 0 bases and V 4 bases, and 3 bases lay outside the gene matches. CDR3 sequence: CASSGTGGGSGNTIYF. In DNA, the CDR3 is TGTGCCAGCAGTGGGACAGGGGGAGGCTCTGGAAACACCATATATTTT. Complete variable domain (other parts from reference TRBV2 and TRBJ1-3): EPEVTQTPSHQVTQMGQEVILRCVPISNHLYFYWYRQILGQKVEFLVSFYNNEISEKSEIFDDQFSVERPDGSNFTLKIRSTKLEDSAMYFCASSGTGGGSGNTIYFGEGSWLTVV.

The chain uses TRBV3-1 (or the pseudogene TRBV3-2) and TRBJ1-1; perhaps TRBD1 as D (6 bases). V was cut by 3 bases and J by 4 bases, with 12 bases left in between. The CDR3 sequence is 14 residues long. Germline CDR1 LGHDT, CDR2 YNNKEL (reference sequence). CDR3 in DNA: TGTGCCAGCAGCCATTTACAGGGTTTCACTGAAGCTTTCTTT. Protein product: CASSHLQGFTEAFF.

The chain recombines TRBV10-2 with TRBJ2-3; 11 bases map to TRBD2. V shed 9 bases, J shed 0 bases, and the junction held 2 bases outside the gene matches. CDR3 size: 14 residues. Germline CDR1 WSHSY, CDR2 SAAADI. In nucleotides, the CDR3 is TGCGCCAGTAGGACTAGCGGGAGCACAGATACGCAGTATTTT. It encodes CASRTSGSTDTQYF.

V gene TRBV6-2 or TRBV6-3 combines with J gene TRBJ2-1; the D is unclear. Germline values: CDR1 MNHEY, CDR2 SVGEGT. The CDR3 is made up of 16 amino acids. Trimming took 2 bases from V and 2 from J, leaving 13 bases between them. For the CDR3, the DNA is TGTGCCAGCAGTTACACCCCACGGGTCACCTACAATGAGCAGTTCTTC. As protein: CASSYTPRVTYNEQFF.

V and J are TRBV5-1 and TRBJ2-7; 13 bases fit TRBD2. This CDR3 is built from 15 residues. Germline trimming cut 4 bases from V and 2 bases from J; bases unmatched to any gene: 3. The V gene's germline CDR1 is SGHRS and CDR2 YFSETQ. In DNA, the CDR3 is TGCGCCAGCAGCAAAGGGACTAGCGGGGCCTACGAGCAGTACTTC. This translates into CASSKGTSGAYEQYF.

J is TRBJ2-1 and V is TRBV30, with 8 bases fitting TRBD2. CDR1 GTSNPN and CDR2 SVGIG come from the germline V gene (reference sequence). V lost 2 bases, J lost 3 bases, and 3 bases stayed unmatched. CDR3 size: 14 residues. The CDR3 is CAWSIAGGYNEQFF. Written as DNA, the CDR3 is TGTGCCTGGAGTATCGCGGGAGGCTACAATGAGCAGTTCTTC.

The chain employs TRBV3-1 (or the pseudogene TRBV3-2) and TRBJ2-2; no clear D gene. Trimming cost V 2 bases and J 5 bases, with 3 bases left between them. CDR1 LGHDT and CDR2 YNNKEL come from the germline V gene (reference sequence). The CDR3 covers 12 residues. The CDR3 loop is CASSQSTGELFF. In nucleotides, the CDR3 is TGTGCCAGCAGCCAATCAACCGGGGAGCTGTTTTTT.

CDR3 bases: TGTGCCAGTAGTATAGCAGCCAGGGGCTACGAGCAGTACTTC. As protein: CASSIAARGYEQYF. J is TRBJ2-7 and V is TRBV19; a weak D match, TRBD1 (6 bases). Germline loops: CDR1 LNHDA, CDR2 SQIVND (reference sequence). The V end was cut by 1 base, the J end by 3 bases, with 10 bases between. This CDR3 comprises 14 residues.

In nucleotides, the CDR3 is TGTGCCAGCAGTTACATGACTAGCGGGAGGGCCAATGAGCAGTTCTTC. Protein sequence: CASSYMTSGRANEQFF. This chain uses TRBV6-6 with TRBJ2-1, with 14 positions matching TRBD2. V was clipped by 2 bases and J by 6 bases; unmatched bases: 3. From germline, CDR1 is MNHNY and CDR2 SVGAGI (reference sequence). The CDR3 has 16 residues.

The chain uses TRBV29-1 and TRBJ2-2; TRBD1 matches at 9 bases. V lost 6 bases, J lost 3 bases, and 11 bases stayed unmatched. The CDR3 covers 16 residues. Germline V gene data show CDR1 as SQVTM and CDR2 as ANQGSEA. The CDR3 bases are TGCAGCGTAGATGGTTACAGGGGGCTGGACACCGGGGAGCTGTTTTTT. Translating gives CSVDGYRGLDTGELFF.